Listed below are T cell receptor beta chains from one sample, sequenced in a study of blood T cell repertoires in COVID-19. TCRdb keeps only in-frame clones here, not all; method: immunoSEQ multiplex PCR. The table lists about 33,000 clones, 75% to 90% of them singletons, with roughly 7.3% in the top ten. Source material: peripheral blood. The receptor source for this set is a human donor in a cohort sampled during active COVID-19. The CDR3 runs from the conserved cysteine through the conserved F or W. A D gene is named only where the DNA matches it firmly. Expanded clones get a size class; other rows say once, few or many, or leave the size out.

d_call clone_size j_call v_call cdr3_aa cdr3_nt
- - TRBJ2-6 TRBV28 CASAGLAGANVLTF TGTGCCAGCGCGGGGTTGGCTGGGGCCAACGTCCTGACTTTC
TRBD1 - TRBJ2-4 TRBV5-1 CASSIQGQGVNIQYF TGCGCCAGCAGCATCCAGGGACAGGGCGTAAACATTCAGTACTTC
- once TRBJ2-1 TRBV3-1/TRBV3-2 CASSHDLAHRSYNEQFF TGTGCCAGCAGCCACGATCTAGCGCATCGCTCCTACAATGAGCAGTTCTTC
- - TRBJ2-1 TRBV28 CASTSPSNGNYNEQFF TGTGCCAGCACGAGTCCCTCTAACGGGAATTACAATGAGCAGTTCTTC
TRBD1 - TRBJ2-7 TRBV6-5 CASSTPTGGTYEQYF TGTGCCAGCAGTACCCCGACAGGGGGGACCTACGAGCAGTACTTC
- - TRBJ1-5 TRBV7-9 CASSLAGGQPQHF TGTGCCAGCAGCTTAGCGGGAGGTCAGCCCCAGCATTTT
- once TRBJ2-7 TRBV9 CASSVGVVEEQYF TGTGCCAGCAGCGTAGGGGTAGTGGAGGAGCAGTACTTC
- - TRBJ2-7 TRBV27 CASSFKGSGYEQYF TGTGCCAGCAGTTTTAAGGGAAGCGGCTACGAGCAGTACTTC
TRBD2 - TRBJ2-3 TRBV4-2 CASSLLAGGSTDTQYF TGTGCCAGCAGCCTATTAGCGGGGGGAAGCACAGATACGCAGTATTTT
TRBD2 - TRBJ2-3 TRBV5-4 CASSLTSALADTQYF TGTGCCAGCAGCTTGACTAGCGCGTTGGCAGATACGCAGTATTTT
TRBD1 - TRBJ2-7 TRBV5-1 CASSFSGTGATYEQYF TGCGCCAGCAGCTTCTCCGGGACAGGGGCCACCTACGAGCAGTACTTC
TRBD2 - TRBJ2-2 TRBV3-1/TRBV3-2 CASSQGVIAGVGTGELFF TGTGCCAGCAGCCAAGGAGTCATTGCGGGAGTTGGTACCGGGGAGCTGTTTTTT
TRBD1 - TRBJ2-3 TRBV18 CASSPGTARGTDTQYF TGTGCCAGCTCACCAGGGACAGCGCGCGGCACAGATACGCAGTATTTT
- - TRBJ1-5 TRBV10-3 CAISESTGINQPQHF TGTGCCATCAGTGAGTCCACAGGTATCAATCAGCCCCAGCATTTT
TRBD1 - TRBJ2-2 TRBV7-2 CASSLGSTGGHTGELFF TGTGCCAGCAGCTTAGGCTCCACAGGGGGCCACACCGGGGAGCTGTTTTTT
TRBD2 - TRBJ2-5 TRBV4-2 CASSAGASGRLLGETQYF TGTGCCAGCAGCGCCGGGGCTAGCGGTCGCCTATTGGGAGAGACCCAGTACTTC
- - TRBJ2-1 TRBV7-2 CASSLEQGYNEQFF TGTGCCAGCAGCTTAGAACAGGGCTACAATGAGCAGTTCTTC
TRBD2 - TRBJ2-6 TRBV19 CASSIMGGVPLGGANVLTF TGTGCCAGTAGTATAATGGGGGGGGTCCCCCTTGGAGGGGCCAACGTCCTGACTTTC
TRBD1 - TRBJ2-3 TRBV9 CASRTGQGGSDTQYF TGTGCCAGCAGAACCGGACAGGGAGGTTCTGATACGCAGTATTTT
- - TRBJ2-7 TRBV5-1 CASSSLDSSYEQYF TGCGCCAGCAGCAGCCTGGACAGCTCCTACGAGCAGTACTTC
- few TRBJ2-5 TRBV6-5 CASRVAVQETQYF TGTGCCAGCAGGGTAGCAGTCCAAGAGACCCAGTACTTC
- - TRBJ2-1 TRBV5-1 CASSLAGLYNEQFF TGCGCCAGCAGCCTCGCAGGCCTCTACAATGAGCAGTTCTTC
TRBD1 - TRBJ1-1 TRBV18 CASSLGQGPYTEAFF TGTGCCAGCTCACTCGGACAGGGGCCTTACACTGAAGCTTTCTTT
- - TRBJ2-7 TRBV11-2 CASSLSPGVAYEQYF TGTGCCAGCAGCCTATCCCCAGGGGTCGCCTACGAGCAGTACTTC
- - TRBJ2-3 TRBV14 CASSSGGRYQTADTQYF TGTGCCAGCAGCTCCGGCGGGCGATACCAAACGGCAGATACGCAGTATTTT
- - TRBJ1-1 TRBV30 CAWSVPEQGDTEAFF TGTGCCTGGAGTGTACCCGAACAAGGGGACACTGAAGCTTTCTTT
- - TRBJ1-1 TRBV6-2/TRBV6-3 CASSYPHEAFF TGTGCCAGCAGTTACCCCCATGAAGCTTTCTTT
- few TRBJ1-2 TRBV25-1 CASSELAGGALYGYTF TGTGCCAGCAGTGAACTTGCTGGAGGGGCCCTCTATGGCTACACCTTC
TRBD1 - TRBJ1-3 TRBV7-8 CASSLAGQGYGNTIYF TGTGCCAGCAGCTTAGCGGGACAGGGGTATGGAAACACCATATATTTT
- - TRBJ2-4 TRBV28 CASSMPGDGGNIQYF TGTGCCAGCAGTATGCCCGGTGACGGGGGAAACATTCAGTACTTC
- - TRBJ1-5 TRBV19 CASSISRAGNQPQHF TGTGCCAGTAGTATAAGCAGGGCGGGCAATCAGCCCCAGCATTTT
TRBD2 - TRBJ2-2 TRBV9 CASSDPSGANTGELFF TGTGCCAGCAGCGACCCTAGCGGGGCGAACACCGGGGAGCTGTTTTTT
TRBD1 - TRBJ1-1 TRBV2 CASSSRDSLAEDTEAFF TGTGCCAGCAGTTCGCGGGACAGCCTGGCCGAGGACACTGAAGCTTTCTTT
TRBD2 - TRBJ2-3 TRBV5-6 CASSPLAGSTDTQYF TGTGCCAGCAGCCCTTTAGCGGGATCCACAGATACGCAGTATTTT
- - TRBJ2-3 TRBV19 CASRAGRTDTQYF TGTGCCAGTCGCGCGGGGAGGACAGATACGCAGTATTTT
TRBD1 - TRBJ2-6 TRBV6-6 CASSGTGAGANVLTF TGTGCCAGCAGTGGGACAGGGGCTGGGGCCAACGTCCTGACTTTC
- - TRBJ2-3 TRBV6-6 CASSLPADTQYF TGTGCCAGCAGCCTCCCGGCAGATACGCAGTATTTT
TRBD1 - TRBJ1-1 TRBV7-9 CASSRDRDPEAFF TGTGCCAGCAGCCGAGACAGGGACCCTGAAGCTTTCTTT